Listed here are 21 T cell receptor beta chains from one sample, sequenced in a study of cytomegalovirus exposure and HLA in healthy donors. The primer mix had 60 Vbeta and 13 Jbeta primers. TCRdb keeps only in-frame clones here, not all; method: immunoSEQ multiplex PCR. The sample shows fewer than 150,000 clones, more than 80% of them seen only once. Sequencing used PBMCs. Source of these receptors: a woman aged 25 to 39 in good health and CMV-seropositive.

V is TRBV10-3 and J is TRBJ1-1; perhaps TRBD1 as D (6 bases). This CDR3 region has 14 residues. V was shortened by 7 bases and J by 5 bases, with 17 bases between the two germline ends. CDR1 and CDR2 (germline): ENHRY, SYGVKD. Written as DNA, the CDR3 is TGTGCCATCAATCCAGGGGCACAAGGGACTGAAGCTTTCTTT. Amino acid sequence: CAINPGAQGTEAFF.

There are a few counts of this clone. The chain couples TRBV9 to TRBJ2-5; D gene uncertain. The V end lost 0 bases, the J end lost 11 bases, and 17 bases lay between the germline ends. The CDR3 runs 14 residues. Germline-derived CDR1 and CDR2 are SGDLS and YYNGEE. CDR3 region: CASSVEASPLIQYF. Here the CDR3 DNA reads TGTGCCAGCAGCGTAGAAGCTAGTCCCTTAATTCAGTACTTC.

The chain has TRBV9 and TRBJ1-4; 8 bases match TRBD1. The germline V gene encodes CDR1 SGDLS and CDR2 YYNGEE. With 3 bases clipped from V and 8 bases from J, the junction kept 6 bases outside the gene matches. There are 14 residues in the CDR3. CDR3 in DNA: TGTGCCAGCAGCGACACAGGGGGGGAAGAAAAACTGTTTTTT. It codes for CASSDTGGEEKLFF.

The genes are TRBV9 and TRBJ2-5; 7 bases are a match to TRBD2. The CDR3 consists of 13 residues. With V trimmed by 3 bases and J by 4 bases, 3 bases remained unmatched. CDR1 and CDR2 from the germline V gene are SGDLS and YYNGEE. CDR3 DNA sequence: TGTGCCAGCAGCGGGACTAGTGCAGAGACCCAGTACTTC. It codes for CASSGTSAETQYF.

The gene calls are TRBV4-2 and TRBJ2-5; TRBD1 matches 10 bases. The J segment lost 2 bases and the V segment lost 2 bases, leaving 11 bases of the junction unmatched. Germline CDR1 reads LGHNA; CDR2 reads YNFKEQ. The CDR3 spans 18 residues. The CDR3 loop reads CASSQISTGGDSQETQYF. DNA for the CDR3: TGTGCCAGCAGCCAAATATCGACAGGGGGCGACTCGCAAGAGACCCAGTACTTC.

This chain connects TRBV6-5 to TRBJ2-7; 9 nucleotides line up with TRBD1. This CDR3 spans 16 amino acids. Trimming at V came to 1 base and at J to 0 bases, leaving 4 bases not matched to a gene. Germline CDR1 reads MNHEY; CDR2 reads SVGAGI. The CDR3 reads CASSYLTGGDSYEQYF. CDR3 coding DNA: TGTGCCAGCAGTTACTTGACAGGGGGAGACTCCTACGAGCAGTACTTC.

The rearrangement links TRBV7-6 to TRBJ2-2; 8 nucleotides line up with TRBD2. The CDR3 is 14 amino acids. J lost 6 bases, V lost 6 bases, and 6 bases had no gene match. Germline CDR1 is SGHVS and CDR2 is FNYEAQ. The CDR3 region is CASRTLSGAGELFF. CDR3 coding DNA: TGTGCCAGCAGGACCCTTAGCGGGGCCGGGGAGCTGTTTTTT.

The genes are TRBV29-1 and TRBJ2-3; 8 bases agree with TRBD2. This CDR3 has 15 amino acids. CDR1 is SQVTM and CDR2 is ANQGSEA in the germline V gene. With 8 bases clipped from V and 2 bases from J, the junction kept 12 bases outside the gene matches. The CDR3 DNA sequence: TGCAGCCAATACGGGGCGGGAGGACCCACAGATACGCAGTATTTT. Its protein is CSQYGAGGPTDTQYF.

This clone was seen only once. The rearrangement links TRBV6-6 to TRBJ2-1, with unresolved D. CDR1 and CDR2 (germline): MNHNY, SVGAGI (reference sequence). The V gene lost 0 bases and the J gene lost 4 bases, with 13 bases spanning the gap. This CDR3 contains 16 residues. DNA for the CDR3: TGTGCCAGCAGTTACTCGGAGACGGATGGATACAATGAGCAGTTCTTC. This gives the protein CASSYSETDGYNEQFF.

DNA of the CDR3: TGTGCCAGCAGCTTGCGACCCGGAGGAAATACGCAGTATTTT. The encoded protein is CASSLRPGGNTQYF. This chain links TRBV5-8 with TRBJ2-3; D is possibly TRBD2 (5 bases). CDR1 and CDR2 from the germline V gene are SGHTS and YDEGEE. This CDR3 contains 14 residues. V was trimmed by 1 base and J by 7 bases, leaving 13 bases between them.

The chain combines TRBV19 with TRBJ1-5, with 8 bases fitting TRBD1. The CDR3 length is 15 residues. In germline, CDR1 is LNHDA, CDR2 SQIVND (reference sequence). V lost 4 bases, J lost 8 bases, and 10 bases stayed unmatched. In DNA, the CDR3 is TGTGCCAGTAGTACCCGCAGGGGGCTTAAGGAGCCCCAGCATTTT. It specifies CASSTRRGLKEPQHF.

The sample holds one count of this clone. J is TRBJ2-7 and V is TRBV6-5, with 7 bases fitting TRBD1. V lost 7 bases to trimming and J lost 6 bases; unmatched junction nucleotides: 12. CDR3 length equals 14 residues. CDR1 is MNHEY and CDR2 is SVGAGI in the germline V gene. The chain's CDR3 is CASKTLQGVGEQYF. The CDR3 coding sequence is TGTGCCAGCAAAACGCTCCAGGGGGTGGGCGAGCAGTACTTC.

This clone was recorded once. The rearrangement links TRBV5-1 to TRBJ2-7, with 8 positions matching TRBD2. The V segment lost 3 bases and the J segment 2 bases; nucleotides outside the gene matches: 10. This CDR3 has 16 residues. The V gene's germline CDR1 is SGHRS and CDR2 YFSETQ. The CDR3 DNA reads TGCGCCAGCAGCTGGACGAGCGGGGGAGCCACCTACGAGCAGTACTTC. It encodes CASSWTSGGATYEQYF.

The rearrangement links TRBV6-5 to TRBJ1-1; no reliable D call. V was clipped by 6 bases and J by 1 base, with 15 bases between them. Germline-derived CDR1 and CDR2 are MNHEY and SVGAGI. The CDR3 has 15 residues. As DNA, the CDR3 is TGTGCCAGCAGACTCCAAGACACTGCGAACACTGAAGCTTTCTTT. Its protein is CASRLQDTANTEAFF.

This clone was seen only once. The V call is TRBV5-1, the J call TRBJ2-1; D ambiguous. Germline CDR1 reads SGHRS; CDR2 reads YFSETQ. The CDR3 covers 14 residues. V shed 2 bases and J shed 2 bases, with 8 bases lying between them. The CDR3 loop is CASSLATTYNEQFF. The CDR3 DNA sequence: TGCGCCAGCAGCTTAGCGACCACCTACAATGAGCAGTTCTTC.

This clone was seen a few times. The chain employs TRBV6-5 and TRBJ2-7; 7 bases align to TRBD2. Trimming cost V 4 bases and J 7 bases; bases outside gene matches: 1. CDR1 and CDR2 from the germline V gene are MNHEY and SVGAGI. The CDR3 is 11 residues long. Here the CDR3 DNA reads TGTGCCAGCAGTTGGGGGGGAGAGCAGTACTTC. It codes for CASSWGGEQYF.

The chain uses TRBV14 and TRBJ1-2; the match to TRBD1 covers 9 bases. The V gene end was trimmed by 4 bases and the J gene end by 4 bases; junction bases not matched to a gene: 4. The germline CDR1 and CDR2 sequences are SGHDN and FVKESK. This CDR3 is built from 14 residues. Here the CDR3 reads CASSRTGASYGYTF. The CDR3 coding sequence is TGTGCCAGCAGCCGGACAGGGGCCTCCTATGGCTACACCTTC. Full variable domain (remainder filled in from reference TRBV14 and TRBJ1-2): EAGVTQFPSHSVIEKGQTVTLRCDPISGHDNLYWYRRVMGKEIKFLLHFVKESKQDESGMPNNRFLAERTGGTYSTLKVQPAELEDSGVYFCASSRTGASYGYTFGSGTRLTVV.

The table lists this clone with a few counts. The V call is TRBV4-1, the J call TRBJ2-7; perhaps TRBD2 as D (6 bases). Trimming removed 4 bases at V and 6 bases at J, with 16 bases between. CDR1 is MGHRA and CDR2 is YSYEKL in the germline V gene. The length of the CDR3 is 14 residues. The CDR3 sequence: CASSLPGTHLEQYF. The DNA of the CDR3 is TGCGCCAGCAGCCTCCCCGGGACTCATCTCGAGCAGTACTTC.

The CDR3 coding sequence is TGCAGCGTTGAAGGGGGCCATTCCCCTGGGGCCAACGTCCTGACTTTC. It yields the protein CSVEGGHSPGANVLTF. The genes are TRBV29-1 and TRBJ2-6; tentatively, D is TRBD1 (5 bases). The CDR3 loop spans 16 amino acids. Per the germline V gene, CDR1 is SQVTM and CDR2 is ANQGSEA. With 1 base removed from V and 2 bases from J, the gap between germline ends came to 12 bases.

V is TRBV18 and J is TRBJ1-4; 7 nucleotides match TRBD1. After removal of 2 bases from V and 4 bases from J, the junction contained 4 bases not matched to a gene. This CDR3 is built from 15 residues. Germline V gene data show CDR1 as KGHSH and CDR2 as LQKENI. CDR3 sequence reads: CASSPLGQNNEKLFF. The CDR3 nucleotides read TGTGCCAGCTCACCATTGGGACAGAATAATGAAAAACTGTTTTTT.

V and J are TRBV5-1 and TRBJ2-1, with D perhaps matching TRBD2 (5 bases). Germline lookup yields CDR1 SGHRS and CDR2 YFSETQ. The CDR3 has 17 residues. V lost 0 bases, J lost 3 bases, and 16 bases lay in between. CDR3 amino acids: CASSLAGLLGDYNEQFF. The DNA for the CDR3 is TGCGCCAGCAGCTTGGCCGGGTTATTGGGAGACTACAATGAGCAGTTCTTC.